This is a list of T cell receptor beta chains from one sample in a study of CD8+CD57+ T cells in acquired aplastic anemia. TCRdb processed the reads anew with MiXCR; each CDR3 protein has one entry. The sample shows 150,000 to 200,000 distinct CDR3 sequences, roughly 64% of them seen only once. Sequencing was done on a sample of sorted CD4+, CD8+, or CD8+CD57+ T cells (not recorded which) from PBMCs. Source of these receptors: a human donor with severe aplastic anemia or a healthy control (not recorded which). Each CDR3 is given without its conserved first and last residue.

v_call	j_call	cdr3_aa
TRBV10-3	TRBJ2-7	ASYSEGYEQY
TRBV5-5	TRBJ2-2	ASSSRGELF
TRBV4-2	TRBJ2-2	ASSPTLGTTGELF
TRBV29-1	TRBJ2-1	SVRGEYNEQF
TRBV7-9	TRBJ2-2	ASSFLQGGRELF
TRBV11-2	TRBJ1-1	ASSLGGGANTEAF
TRBV19	TRBJ2-2	ASRSGQGVFVGELF
TRBV7-9	TRBJ1-1	ASSQTGGVGTEAF
TRBV15	TRBJ2-2	ATSSILRNTGELF
TRBV14	TRBJ2-1	ASSQDMRRDRGSEQF
TRBV7-2	TRBJ1-2	ASSFGQRINYGYT
TRBV5-1	TRBJ1-1	ASSFGDRGSTEAF
TRBV2	TRBJ2-5	ASSGTRQQETQY
TRBV4-2	TRBJ2-1	ASSQGRAGGHEQF
TRBV5-1	TRBJ2-5	ASSRTSGGQETQY